These 27 T cell receptor beta chains share one sample of origin, sequenced in a study of post-analysis software for immune sequencing data. Findings and limits, study-wide: Four to six TRBV segments were more frequent in patients than controls; TRBV5-6, TRBV5-1 and TRBV20-1 belonged to this group.

Built from TCR beta cDNA, the libraries had unique molecular identifiers in them. One entry per CDR3 protein, called by TCRdb with MiXCR from the PCR reads. In the table there are around 400,000 distinct CDR3 sequences, 30% to 40% of which are singletons. Their target antigens are unknown. The sequenced material came from blood. The receptors derive from a girl aged 2 to 10 with multiple sclerosis.

This sequence joins TRBV11-2 and TRBJ2-6; 8 bases fit TRBD1. V lost 1 base, J lost 0 bases, and 14 bases stayed unmatched. The CDR3 sequence is 21 residues long. Germline assignment: CDR1 SGHAT and CDR2 FQNNGV. CDR3 nucleotide sequence: TGTGCCAGCAGCTTAGGGTTAGGACAGGGAAGTGCCAGCTCTGGGGCCAACGTCCTGACTTTC. Translated, it gives CASSLGLGQGSASSGANVLTF.

This rearrangement joins TRBV4-3 to TRBJ2-2; 10 bases are a match to TRBD2. Germline loops: CDR1 LGHNA, CDR2 YSLEER. The CDR3 is 18 amino acids. V shed 7 bases and J 3 bases; nucleotides not matched to a gene: 14. CDR3 nucleotide sequence: TGCGCCAGCAAGCCCGAGCGGGAGGGCCCGCGGGACACCGGGGAGCTGTTTTTT. As protein: CASKPEREGPRDTGELFF.

The CDR3: CSASSDPGLNQPQHF. CDR3 bases: TGCAGTGCTAGTAGTGACCCGGGACTAAATCAGCCCCAGCATTTT. V is TRBV20-1 and J is TRBJ1-5; D perhaps matches TRBD1 (5 bases). This CDR3 has 15 amino acids. Germline V CDR1 and CDR2: DFQATT, SNEGSKA (reference sequence). Trimming removed 3 bases from V and 4 bases from J, with 16 bases in between.

This chain connects TRBV21-1 to TRBJ1-1; the listed D gene, TRBD1, was not tested against the DNA. TRBV21-1 is designated a pseudogene. This CDR3 has 12 amino acids. The CDR3 DNA follows: TGTGCCAGCAGCACAGGGAACACTGAAGCTTTCTTT. Encoded protein: CASSTGNTEAFF.

On this clonotype: One end of the junction varies from germline; a read error may be responsible. This chain links TRBV14 with TRBJ2-4; no clear D. The tail of the sequence fits TRBJ2-7 better, so the J call may be wrong. The CDR3 loop spans 15 amino acids. Germline values: CDR1 SGHDN, CDR2 FVKESK. In DNA form, the CDR3 reads TGTGCCTGCAGCTTCGGGCGAGCGCCAGCTTACGAGCAGTACTTC. Its protein is CACSFGRAPAYEQYF.

The gene calls are TRBV5-5 and TRBJ2-7; tentative D call: TRBD1 (6 bases). This CDR3 has 14 amino acids. In germline, CDR1 is SGHKS, CDR2 YYEKEE (reference sequence). Trimming shortened V by 7 bases and J by 2 bases, and 16 bases separated the two germline ends. As DNA, the CDR3 is TGTGCCAGCGGCCCAAGGACAGTAACCTACGAGCAGTACTTC. It codes for CASGPRTVTYEQYF.

The chain couples TRBV2 to TRBJ1-4, with D possibly being TRBD1 (5 bases). CDR3 length: 14 amino acids. Germline CDR1 is SNHLY and CDR2 is FYNNEI. Deletions cut 4 bases from V and 8 bases from J, with 14 bases between. CDR3 in DNA: TGTGCCAGCAGTGGGGACCCTATAGGGGAAAAACTGTTTTTT. Residues: CASSGDPIGEKLFF.

The chain recombines TRBV20-1 with TRBJ2-4, with TRBD2 as a possible D gene (6 bases). Matching the DNA end better, TRBJ2-7 makes the J call doubtful. This CDR3 is built from 14 residues. From germline, CDR1 is DFQATT and CDR2 SNEGSKA (reference sequence). CDR3 sequence (DNA): TGCAGTGTTTTAGACGGGAGTTCTATCTACGAGCAGTACTTC. Amino acids: CSVLDGSSIYEQYF.

This clonotype was seen more than once but under ten times. This chain connects TRBV20-1 to TRBJ2-3; TRBD2 aligns across 9 bases. V gave up 5 bases and J gave up 1 base; unmatched junction bases: 7. This CDR3 region has 15 residues. Per germline, CDR1 DFQATT and CDR2 SNEGSKA (reference sequence). This CDR3 is CSADTRLAGTDTQYF. As DNA, the CDR3 is TGCAGTGCTGACACACGACTAGCGGGCACAGATACGCAGTATTTT.

This rearrangement joins TRBV7-2 to TRBJ1-4; a weak D match, TRBD1 (6 bases). Deletions cut 4 bases from V and 8 bases from J, with 14 bases between. CDR1 is SGHTA, CDR2 FQGNSA, per germline. The CDR3 has 14 residues. CDR3: CASSWGRGYEKLFF. CDR3 DNA sequence: TGTGCCAGCAGCTGGGGCAGGGGCTACGAAAAACTGTTTTTT.

The V call is TRBV2, the J call TRBJ1-5; TRBD1 aligns across 11 bases. Germline CDR1 SNHLY, CDR2 FYNNEI. The J segment lost 4 bases and the V segment lost 6 bases, leaving 5 bases of the junction unmatched. This CDR3 has 15 residues. The CDR3, as DNA: TGTGCCAGCAGCGGACAGGGGGCGCGGAATCAGCCCCAGCATTTT. Amino acid sequence: CASSGQGARNQPQHF.

Only one count was recorded for this clonotype. The chain links TRBV5-5 to TRBJ2-1; 12 nucleotides match TRBD2. This CDR3 comprises 18 residues. The V gene's germline CDR1 is SGHKS and CDR2 YYEKEE (reference sequence). Unmatched junction bases numbered 4, after V lost 0 bases and J lost 0 bases. The CDR3 protein is CASSLVTSGGCSYNEQFF. DNA for the CDR3: TGTGCCAGCAGCTTGGTGACTAGCGGGGGTTGCTCCTACAATGAGCAGTTCTTC.

The rearrangement links TRBV27 to TRBJ2-1; a weak D match, TRBD2 (7 bases). Per the germline V gene, CDR1 is MNHEY and CDR2 is SMNVEV (reference sequence). This CDR3 has 15 residues. Between the trimmed V and J ends, which lost 4 bases and 2 bases, there was a span of 12 bases. The CDR3 is CASSWGGATYNEQFF. The CDR3 bases are TGTGCCAGCAGTTGGGGGGGGGCCACCTACAATGAGCAGTTCTTC.

In this sample, this clonotype turned up a few times. The rearrangement uses TRBV6-5 and TRBJ1-4, with a possible D match to TRBD1 (6 bases). The CDR3 extends over 15 amino acids. Germline loops: CDR1 MNHEY, CDR2 SVGAGI. Trimming took off 1 base at V and 3 bases at J, with 9 bases between the two ends. The CDR3 loop reads CASSYFQGPNEKLFF. CDR3 DNA: TGTGCCAGCAGTTACTTTCAGGGGCCTAATGAAAAACTGTTTTTT.

The rearrangement uses TRBV2 and TRBJ2-1, with D uncertain. Germline V gives CDR1 SNHLY, CDR2 FYNNEI. V was clipped by 8 bases and J by 4 bases, with 6 bases between them. The CDR3 covers 11 residues. CDR3: CASDRYNEQFF. The CDR3 DNA reads TGTGCCAGCGATCGGTACAATGAGCAGTTCTTC.

This chain links TRBV10-3 with TRBJ1-2; D might be TRBD1 (5 bases). This CDR3 contains 15 residues. The germline gives CDR1 ENHRY, CDR2 SYGVKD. V was trimmed by 1 base and J by 3 bases, leaving 12 bases between them. The CDR3 sequence is CAISEFGDGDYGYTF. The CDR3, as DNA: TGTGCCATCAGTGAGTTTGGGGACGGTGACTATGGCTACACCTTC.

This clonotype was picked up a small number of times. The chain recombines TRBV6-1 with TRBJ1-2; D possibly corresponds to TRBD1 (6 bases). Germline V gives CDR1 MNHNS, CDR2 SASEGT. The CDR3 totals 16 residues. The V end lost 0 bases, the J end lost 5 bases, and 16 bases lay between the germline ends. The DNA of the CDR3 is TGTGCCAGCAGTGAAGCGGGGGGCTGGGGAGGGTATGGCTACACCTTC. Protein: CASSEAGGWGGYGYTF.

The chain recombines TRBV12-1 with TRBJ2-3. TRBV12-1 has pseudogene status. This CDR3 contains 13 residues. CDR3 nucleotide sequence: TGTGCCAGCAGCTTTCCTTGCGCAGATACGCAGTATTTT. Translation: CASSFPCADTQYF.

The rearrangement links TRBV28 to TRBJ2-1, with D hard to call. The CDR3 runs 13 residues. Germline V lookup: CDR1 MDHEN, CDR2 SYDVKM. Trimming cost V 3 bases and J 12 bases, with 15 bases left between them. In nucleotides, the CDR3 is TGTGCCAGCAGTTTCCGGGTAATTCAGGCGCAGTTCTTC. Amino acids: CASSFRVIQAQFF.

There are a few counts of this clonotype. The chain has TRBV28 and TRBJ2-5, with 9 bases identical to TRBD1. V trimming: 5 bases; J trimming: 1 base; junction bases outside the gene matches: 17. This CDR3 contains 19 residues. The germline V gene encodes CDR1 MDHEN and CDR2 SYDVKM. CDR3 loop: CASSMQPRTGAPTQETQYF. The CDR3 nucleotides read TGTGCCAGCAGTATGCAACCCCGGACAGGGGCGCCTACCCAAGAGACCCAGTACTTC.

The rearrangement uses TRBV7-6 and TRBJ2-5; no firm D call. V was clipped by 4 bases and J by 5 bases, with 8 bases between them. The V gene's germline CDR1 is SGHVS and CDR2 FNYEAQ. The CDR3 sequence is 12 residues long. The CDR3 loop reads CASSSSSETQYF. Written as DNA, the CDR3 is TGTGCCAGCAGCTCGAGCTCGGAGACCCAGTACTTC. Variable domain in full (rest from reference TRBV7-6 and TRBJ2-5): GAGVSQSPRYKVTKRGQDVALRCDPISGHVSLYWYRQALGQGPEFLTYFNYEAQQDKSGLPNDRFSAERPEGSISTLTIQRTEQRDSAMYRCASSSSSETQYFGPGTRLLVL.

This clonotype has more than one count but fewer than ten. The chain combines TRBV4-3 with TRBJ2-3, with TRBD2 matching over 7 bases. V lost 3 bases to trimming and J lost 0 bases; unmatched junction nucleotides: 0. The length of the CDR3 is 14 residues. The germline gives CDR1 LGHNA, CDR2 YSLEER. The CDR3 is CASSHGGSTDTQYF. CDR3 in DNA: TGCGCCAGCAGCCACGGGGGGAGCACAGATACGCAGTATTTT.

This chain joins TRBV6-5 and TRBJ1-3; D is undetermined. The CDR3 covers 17 residues. The V end was cut by 0 bases, the J end by 2 bases, with 14 bases between. Per germline, CDR1 MNHEY and CDR2 SVGAGI. The CDR3 here is CASSYSRSTKTGNTIYF. The DNA of the CDR3 is TGTGCCAGCAGTTACTCGAGATCCACGAAAACTGGAAACACCATATATTTT.

Comment on this clonotype: Compared with germline, one end of the junction differs, possibly owing to a read error. The chain carries TRBV14 and TRBJ2-1; 9 bases align to TRBD1. The CDR3 sequence is 16 residues long. CDR1 and CDR2 from the germline V gene are SGHDN and FVKESK. CDR3: CACSRIVGTGRDEQFF. The CDR3 DNA sequence: TGTGCCTGCAGCCGAATCGTCGGGACAGGGCGGGATGAGCAGTTCTTC.

The table lists this clonotype with a count of one. The gene calls are TRBV5-5 and TRBJ1-5; D is uncertain. This CDR3 comprises 14 residues. The germline V and J ends were trimmed by 4 bases and 4 bases, with 12 bases remaining between them. CDR1 and CDR2 from the germline V gene are SGHKS and YYEKEE (reference sequence). DNA for the CDR3: TGTGCCAGCAGCAAGGACCCGGTGAATCAGCCCCAGCATTTT. This translates into CASSKDPVNQPQHF.

The chain recombines TRBV15 with TRBJ2-7, with no clear D. Trimming pared 2 bases from V and 2 bases from J, leaving 4 bases between. The CDR3 contains 12 residues. Per germline, CDR1 LNHNV and CDR2 YYDKDF (reference sequence). The CDR3 sequence is CATSRQTYEQYF. The CDR3, as DNA: TGTGCCACCAGCAGACAGACCTACGAGCAGTACTTC.

This clonotype was observed a handful of times. The CDR3 loop is CASSYSDRGFDEQFF. The CDR3 region has the DNA TGTGCCAGCAGTTACTCGGACAGGGGATTCGATGAGCAGTTCTTC. This chain joins TRBV6-5 and TRBJ2-1, with 9 bases fitting TRBD1. J lost 8 bases, V lost 0 bases, and 5 bases had no gene match. The germline V gene has CDR1 MNHEY and CDR2 SVGAGI. The CDR3 covers 15 residues.